Listed below are T cell receptor beta chains from one sample, sequenced in a study of prognosis after radiotherapy for stage I lung cancer. Each CDR3 protein is one row after TCRdb ran MiXCR on the multiplex PCR reads. The sample records 15,000 or so distinct CDR3 sequences, approximately 29% being singletons. The sequenced sample was PBMCs, obtained before or after stereotactic body radiation therapy (not recorded which). The receptors derive from a donor aged 50 or older with non-small cell lung cancer. The CDR3 runs from the conserved cysteine through the conserved F or W. D genes are given only for firm matches. Rows give clone size only sometimes, using once, few, many, or a class for an expanded clone.

d_call: .; clone_size: many; j_call: TRBJ2-7; v_call: TRBV28; cdr3_nt: TGTGCCAGCAGTTTAATTCGGGAGCAGTACTTC; cdr3_aa: CASSLIREQYF
d_call: .; clone_size: many; j_call: TRBJ2-2; v_call: TRBV5-1; cdr3_nt: TGCGCCAGCAGCTCTAGGAGGCAGGGAACCGGGGAGCTGTTTTTT; cdr3_aa: CASSSRRQGTGELFF
d_call: TRBD1; clone_size: once; j_call: TRBJ1-5; v_call: TRBV6-2/TRBV6-3; cdr3_nt: TGTGCCAGCACGGACAGGGTCAATCAACCCCAGCATTTT; cdr3_aa: CASTDRVNQPQHF
d_call: .; clone_size: .; j_call: TRBJ2-7; v_call: TRBV15; cdr3_nt: TGTGCCACCAGGAGAGATTCCGGGGCCGAGAAGTACTTC; cdr3_aa: CATRRDSGAEKYF
d_call: .; clone_size: once; j_call: TRBJ1-5; v_call: TRBV6-2/TRBV6-3; cdr3_nt: TGTGCCAGCAGCAAAGGGAGTGCCCAGCATTTT; cdr3_aa: CASSKGSAQHF
d_call: TRBD2; clone_size: many; j_call: TRBJ2-5; v_call: TRBV10-3; cdr3_nt: TGTGCCATCAGTGCGGGACTAGCGGGGCAAGAGACCCAGTACTTC; cdr3_aa: CAISAGLAGQETQYF
d_call: .; clone_size: many; j_call: TRBJ2-5; v_call: TRBV7-8; cdr3_nt: TGTGCCAGCAGCGCCCGGGGAGAGACCCAGTACTTC; cdr3_aa: CASSARGETQYF
d_call: TRBD2; clone_size: many; j_call: TRBJ2-2; v_call: TRBV5-4; cdr3_nt: TGTGCCAGCAGCCCCATCGGAGGGCGGGAGGGCCCCGGCGGGGAGCTGTTTTTT; cdr3_aa: CASSPIGGREGPGGELFF
d_call: .; clone_size: many; j_call: TRBJ2-7; v_call: TRBV29-1; cdr3_nt: TGCAGCGTTCGGGACAACCACGAGCAGTACTTC; cdr3_aa: CSVRDNHEQYF
d_call: .; clone_size: many; j_call: TRBJ2-7; v_call: TRBV20-1; cdr3_nt: TGCAGTGCTTGGGACGGCTCCTACGAGCAGTACTTC; cdr3_aa: CSAWDGSYEQYF
d_call: TRBD2; clone_size: many; j_call: TRBJ2-5; v_call: TRBV19; cdr3_nt: TGTGCCAGTAGGCGGGAGATAGGGGAGACCCAGTACTTC; cdr3_aa: CASRREIGETQYF
d_call: TRBD2; clone_size: many; j_call: TRBJ2-7; v_call: TRBV2; cdr3_nt: TGTGCCAGCAGTGAACTAGCGGGAGGGATCTACGAGCAGTACTTC; cdr3_aa: CASSELAGGIYEQYF
d_call: .; clone_size: many; j_call: TRBJ2-5; v_call: TRBV6-1; cdr3_nt: TGTGCCAGCAGCGTACAGGAAGGAGAACTCCCAGCGAAGACCCAGTACTTC; cdr3_aa: CASSVQEGELPAKTQYF
d_call: TRBD2; clone_size: many; j_call: TRBJ2-5; v_call: TRBV28; cdr3_nt: TGTGCCAGCAGTGGGCAGGGACTAGCGGAAGAGACCCAGTACTTC; cdr3_aa: CASSGQGLAEETQYF
d_call: .; clone_size: many; j_call: TRBJ2-7; v_call: TRBV7-9; cdr3_nt: TGTGCCAGCAGCTTAGCGTTGTCAGCGCCCGAGCAGTACTTC; cdr3_aa: CASSLALSAPEQYF
d_call: TRBD2; clone_size: many; j_call: TRBJ2-7; v_call: TRBV28; cdr3_nt: TGTGCCAGCAGTACCCGGACTAGCGGGGGGTACGAGCAGTACTTC; cdr3_aa: CASSTRTSGGYEQYF
d_call: TRBD2; clone_size: many; j_call: TRBJ2-3; v_call: TRBV29-1; cdr3_nt: TGCAGCGTTGCCGGGACTAGCGGCACAGATACGCAGTATTTT; cdr3_aa: CSVAGTSGTDTQYF
d_call: TRBD1; clone_size: many; j_call: TRBJ2-7; v_call: TRBV5-1; cdr3_nt: TGCGCCAGCAGCATCACAGGGGAAGAGCAGTACTTC; cdr3_aa: CASSITGEEQYF
d_call: TRBD2; clone_size: many; j_call: TRBJ2-7; v_call: TRBV20-1; cdr3_nt: TGCAGTGCTATGGGGGGAGCGGGAGGGCTCGGGTACGAGCAGTACTTC; cdr3_aa: CSAMGGAGGLGYEQYF
d_call: TRBD1; clone_size: many; j_call: TRBJ1-2; v_call: TRBV3-1; cdr3_nt: TGTGCCAGCAGCCCCCTTCGACAGGGCTATGGCTACACCTTC; cdr3_aa: CASSPLRQGYGYTF
d_call: .; clone_size: many; j_call: TRBJ2-7; v_call: TRBV7-2; cdr3_nt: TGTGCCAGCCAACTGGCGGTTAACTCCTACGAGCAGTACTTC; cdr3_aa: CASQLAVNSYEQYF
d_call: TRBD1; clone_size: many; j_call: TRBJ1-3; v_call: TRBV4-1; cdr3_nt: TGCGCCAGCAGCCAAGAGGGCAGACAGGGTCTTTATGGAAACACCATATATTTT; cdr3_aa: CASSQEGRQGLYGNTIYF
d_call: TRBD1; clone_size: many; j_call: TRBJ2-7; v_call: TRBV25-1; cdr3_nt: TGTGCCAGCGCAGGTGGAGTGGCACAGGGGAGACTCGAGCAGTACTTC; cdr3_aa: CASAGGVAQGRLEQYF
d_call: .; clone_size: many; j_call: TRBJ2-1; v_call: TRBV20-1; cdr3_nt: TGCAGTGCTAGTAGGGGGGCAGGTGGAGTCAATGAGCAGTTCTTC; cdr3_aa: CSASRGAGGVNEQFF
d_call: TRBD2; clone_size: many; j_call: TRBJ2-3; v_call: TRBV9; cdr3_nt: TGTGCCAGCAGCGTAGAAGCGGGAGGGCCTATGACGCAGTATTTT; cdr3_aa: CASSVEAGGPMTQYF
d_call: .; clone_size: many; j_call: TRBJ2-1; v_call: TRBV28; cdr3_nt: TGTGCCAGCAGTGGGAACAGGGTTCAGGACAATGAGCAGTTCTTC; cdr3_aa: CASSGNRVQDNEQFF
d_call: TRBD2; clone_size: .; j_call: TRBJ2-7; v_call: TRBV7-2; cdr3_nt: TGTGCCAGCAGCTCTACTAGCGGAGCAGAGCAGTACTTC; cdr3_aa: CASSSTSGAEQYF
d_call: .; clone_size: many; j_call: TRBJ2-7; v_call: TRBV11-2; cdr3_nt: TGTGCCAGCAACCTTAGAGGAGGGAGCGACGAGCAGTACTTC; cdr3_aa: CASNLRGGSDEQYF
d_call: .; clone_size: .; j_call: TRBJ2-7; v_call: TRBV20-1; cdr3_nt: TGCAGTGCCCCGTGCGGTAAGGGGTACGAGCAGTACTTC; cdr3_aa: CSAPCGKGYEQYF
d_call: TRBD2; clone_size: many; j_call: TRBJ2-1; v_call: TRBV20-1; cdr3_nt: TGCAGTGCAAGTACAGGGACTAGCGGAAACAATGAGCAGTTCTTC; cdr3_aa: CSASTGTSGNNEQFF
d_call: .; clone_size: .; j_call: TRBJ1-2; v_call: TRBV2; cdr3_nt: TGTGCCAGCAGTGACAGGGTTGAAGGGTATTGTTACACCTTC; cdr3_aa: CASSDRVEGYCYTF
d_call: .; clone_size: medium-sized; j_call: TRBJ1-6; v_call: TRBV6-1; cdr3_nt: TGTGCCAGCAGTACCGACAGTCTTAATTCACCCCTCCACTTT; cdr3_aa: CASSTDSLNSPLHF
d_call: .; clone_size: many; j_call: TRBJ2-1; v_call: TRBV10-3; cdr3_nt: TGTGCCATCAGTGAGTCGGTCCTCCGCTCCTACAATGAGCAGTTCTTC; cdr3_aa: CAISESVLRSYNEQFF
d_call: TRBD2; clone_size: many; j_call: TRBJ2-1; v_call: TRBV4-1; cdr3_nt: TGCGCCAGCAGCCAAGATACTAGCGGGATGTTCTACAATGAGCAGTTCTTC; cdr3_aa: CASSQDTSGMFYNEQFF
d_call: .; clone_size: many; j_call: TRBJ2-3; v_call: TRBV7-3; cdr3_nt: TGTGCCAGCAGCCAGGGTAAGGAGAGCACAGATACGCAGTATTTT; cdr3_aa: CASSQGKESTDTQYF
d_call: .; clone_size: many; j_call: TRBJ2-7; v_call: TRBV19; cdr3_nt: TGTGCCAGTACGGAGGGGGTACACAGGGCTGAGGAGCAGTACTTC; cdr3_aa: CASTEGVHRAEEQYF
d_call: .; clone_size: many; j_call: TRBJ1-1; v_call: TRBV5-1; cdr3_nt: TGCGCCAGCAGCTTCCGCGAGGGGGGCCTGGGCACTGAAGCTTTCTTT; cdr3_aa: CASSFREGGLGTEAFF
d_call: TRBD2; clone_size: many; j_call: TRBJ2-1; v_call: TRBV11-3; cdr3_nt: TGTGCCAGCAGCTTAGTAGGACTAGCGGGAGGATCCTCCTACAATGAGCAGTTCTTC; cdr3_aa: CASSLVGLAGGSSYNEQFF
d_call: .; clone_size: many; j_call: TRBJ2-3; v_call: TRBV27; cdr3_nt: TGTGCCAGCAGTTTATCGATGGGGGCCTTTACTAGCACAGATACGCAGTATTTT; cdr3_aa: CASSLSMGAFTSTDTQYF
d_call: .; clone_size: few; j_call: TRBJ2-4; v_call: TRBV4-2; cdr3_nt: TGTGCCAGCAGCCCCCGCGTAGGGGAAGTGGACATTCAGTACTTC; cdr3_aa: CASSPRVGEVDIQYF